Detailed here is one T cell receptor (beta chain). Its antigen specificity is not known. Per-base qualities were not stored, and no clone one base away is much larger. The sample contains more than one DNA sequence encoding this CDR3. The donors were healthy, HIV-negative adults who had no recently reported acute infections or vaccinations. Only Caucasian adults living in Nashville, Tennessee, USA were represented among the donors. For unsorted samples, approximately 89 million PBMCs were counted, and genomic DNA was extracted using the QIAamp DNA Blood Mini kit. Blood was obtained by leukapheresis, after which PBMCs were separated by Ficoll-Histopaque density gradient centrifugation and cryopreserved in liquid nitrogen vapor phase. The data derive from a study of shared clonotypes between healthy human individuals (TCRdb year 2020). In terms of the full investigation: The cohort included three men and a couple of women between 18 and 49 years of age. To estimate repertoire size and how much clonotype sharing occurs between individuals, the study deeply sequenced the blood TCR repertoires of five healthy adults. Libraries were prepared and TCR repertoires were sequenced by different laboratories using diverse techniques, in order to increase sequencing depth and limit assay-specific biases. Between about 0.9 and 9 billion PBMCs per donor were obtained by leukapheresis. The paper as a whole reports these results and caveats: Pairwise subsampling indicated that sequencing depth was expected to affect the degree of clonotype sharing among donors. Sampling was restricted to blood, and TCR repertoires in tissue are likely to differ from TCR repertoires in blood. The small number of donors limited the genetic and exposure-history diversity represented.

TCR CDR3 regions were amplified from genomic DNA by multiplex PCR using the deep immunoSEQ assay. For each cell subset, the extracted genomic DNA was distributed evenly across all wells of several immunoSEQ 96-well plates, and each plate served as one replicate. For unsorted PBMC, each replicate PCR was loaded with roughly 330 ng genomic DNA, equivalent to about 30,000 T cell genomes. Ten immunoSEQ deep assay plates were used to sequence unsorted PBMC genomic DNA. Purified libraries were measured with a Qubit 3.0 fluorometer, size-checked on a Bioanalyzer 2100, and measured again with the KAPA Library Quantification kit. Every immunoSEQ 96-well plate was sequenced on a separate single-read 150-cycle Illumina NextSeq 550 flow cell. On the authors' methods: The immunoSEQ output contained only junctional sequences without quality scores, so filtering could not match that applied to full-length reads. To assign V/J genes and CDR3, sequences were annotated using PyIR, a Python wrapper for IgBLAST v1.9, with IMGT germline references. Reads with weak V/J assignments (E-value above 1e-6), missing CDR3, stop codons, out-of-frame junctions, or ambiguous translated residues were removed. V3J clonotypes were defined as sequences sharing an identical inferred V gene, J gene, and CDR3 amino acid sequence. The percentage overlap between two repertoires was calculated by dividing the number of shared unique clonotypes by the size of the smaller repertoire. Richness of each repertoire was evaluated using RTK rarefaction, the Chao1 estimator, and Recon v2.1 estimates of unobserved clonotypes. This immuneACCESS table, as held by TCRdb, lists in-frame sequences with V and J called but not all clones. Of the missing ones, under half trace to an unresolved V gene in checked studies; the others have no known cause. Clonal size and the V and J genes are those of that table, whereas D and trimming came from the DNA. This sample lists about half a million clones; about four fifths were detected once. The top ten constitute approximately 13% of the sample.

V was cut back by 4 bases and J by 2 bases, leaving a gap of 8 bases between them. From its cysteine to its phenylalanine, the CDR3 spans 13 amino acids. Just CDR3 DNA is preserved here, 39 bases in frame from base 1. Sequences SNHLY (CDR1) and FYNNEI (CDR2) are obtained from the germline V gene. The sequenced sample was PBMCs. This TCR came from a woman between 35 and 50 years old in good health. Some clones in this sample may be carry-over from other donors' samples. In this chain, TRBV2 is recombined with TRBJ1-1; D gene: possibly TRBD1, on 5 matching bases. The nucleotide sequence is TGTGCCAGCAGTGGTGACAGAAACACTGAAGCTTTCTTT. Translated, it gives CASSGDRNTEAFF. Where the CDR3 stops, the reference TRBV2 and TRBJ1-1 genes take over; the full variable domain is EPEVTQTPSHQVTQMGQEVILRCVPISNHLYFYWYRQILGQKVEFLVSFYNNEISEKSEIFDDQFSVERPDGSNFTLKIRSTKLEDSAMYFCASSGDRNTEAFFGQGTRLTVV.